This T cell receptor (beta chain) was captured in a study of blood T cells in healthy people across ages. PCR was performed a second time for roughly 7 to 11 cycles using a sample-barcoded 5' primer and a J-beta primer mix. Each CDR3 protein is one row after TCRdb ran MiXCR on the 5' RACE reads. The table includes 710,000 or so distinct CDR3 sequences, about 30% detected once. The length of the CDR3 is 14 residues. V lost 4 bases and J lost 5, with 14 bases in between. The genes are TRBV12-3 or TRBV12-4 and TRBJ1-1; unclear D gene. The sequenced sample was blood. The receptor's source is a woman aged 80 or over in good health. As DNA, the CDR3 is TGTGCCAGCAGTTCCGAGAGCGGGAGAACTGAAGCTTTCTTT. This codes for CASSSESGRTEAFF.